This T cell receptor (beta chain) was captured by sequencing in a study of T cells in tumors after PD-1 blockade (dated by TCRdb to about 2019). Context from the whole study: Patients with prior checkpoint blockade, systemic immunosuppressant use, or recent radiotherapy or other anti-cancer therapy within 4 weeks were excluded. Treatment consisted of either cemiplimab 350 mg every 2 weeks or pembrolizumab 200 mg every 3 weeks. Ongoing daily vismodegib 150 mg was also given to a subset of patients during anti-PD-1 treatment. An average of 113,528 TCR templates (range 24,679-257,772) and roughly 37,000 unique clonotypes was obtained for peripheral blood samples. The study performed paired single-cell RNA and TCR sequencing on site-matched tumors from BCC or SCC patients before and after anti-PD-1 therapy. To compare blood and tumor clonotypes, bulk TCR sequencing was performed on under 12 peripheral blood samples from a handful of patients. RECIST version 1.1 was the standard used to evaluate clinical response.

The immunoSEQ platform was used for deep TCRbeta sequencing. The authors' analysis ran thus. For further analysis, only productive rearrangements were exported out of the immunoSEQ Analyzer. T cell phenotypes were assigned to bulk TCRbeta clonotypes by matching the clonotypes to single-cell RNA+TCR-seq clones with the same TCRbeta sequence. Clone enrichment in tumor was computed as tumor frequency divided by PBMC frequency from bulk TCR sequencing. TCRs were sorted with GLIPH into specificity groups, meaning clusters of distinct TCRs that share CDR3 motifs and likely recognize common antigens. Drawn from immuneACCESS, this table holds only the in-frame rearrangements with V and J called that TCRdb kept. Clones are partly lost; checked studies trace under half to an unresolved V gene and leave the rest unexplained. From that table come the V and J calls and clone size; the DNA was used to work out D and trimming. This sample gives about 47,000 clones in total; 75% to 85% of them show up just once. Over 15% of the sample lies in the top ten.

Overall study outcomes, separate from this receptor: About 41% of tumor TCR clonotypes were found in blood, and some novel exhausted tumor clones appeared in pre-treatment blood, suggesting peripheral recruitment. The source of novel T cell clones was not identified and could include lymphoid organs or rare unexpanded clones within the tumor or its periphery.

The sample's time point label is to be understood as: before anti-PD-1 therapy. Genomic DNA extracted from tumor biopsies or peripheral blood was used for bulk TCRbeta sequencing, with input ranging from about 616 ng to 6,500 ng. Every patient had histologically proven advanced or metastatic basal or squamous cell carcinoma and was a poor candidate for surgical resection. Of the approximately 12 patients in the basal cell carcinoma cohort, about eight underwent bulk tumor TCR sequencing. By its share of the sample, this clone is medium-sized (0.01 to 0.1%). It has no known antigen specificity. The sample holds no much larger clone one base away, and base qualities are not on file. The TCR originated in a human donor with basal cell carcinoma. The sample in question was PBMCs, obtained before anti-PD-1 treatment.

This receptor has the CDR3 CASSSPGAREKLFF. The DNA sequence is given as TGTGCCAGCAGTTCCCCGGGGGCGCGAGAAAAACTGTTTTTT. The chain is assembled from TRBV28 and TRBJ1-4, with TRBD1 perhaps the D gene, on 6 matching bases. V loses 4 bases of germline sequence and J loses 8 bases, and the interval between the two ends is 14 bases. The CDR3 goes from the cysteine to the phenylalanine over 14 residues. Only the CDR3 portion is preserved as DNA: 42 bases, with reading frame beginning at the first base. CDR1 and CDR2, looked up from the germline V gene, are MDHEN and SYDVKM.